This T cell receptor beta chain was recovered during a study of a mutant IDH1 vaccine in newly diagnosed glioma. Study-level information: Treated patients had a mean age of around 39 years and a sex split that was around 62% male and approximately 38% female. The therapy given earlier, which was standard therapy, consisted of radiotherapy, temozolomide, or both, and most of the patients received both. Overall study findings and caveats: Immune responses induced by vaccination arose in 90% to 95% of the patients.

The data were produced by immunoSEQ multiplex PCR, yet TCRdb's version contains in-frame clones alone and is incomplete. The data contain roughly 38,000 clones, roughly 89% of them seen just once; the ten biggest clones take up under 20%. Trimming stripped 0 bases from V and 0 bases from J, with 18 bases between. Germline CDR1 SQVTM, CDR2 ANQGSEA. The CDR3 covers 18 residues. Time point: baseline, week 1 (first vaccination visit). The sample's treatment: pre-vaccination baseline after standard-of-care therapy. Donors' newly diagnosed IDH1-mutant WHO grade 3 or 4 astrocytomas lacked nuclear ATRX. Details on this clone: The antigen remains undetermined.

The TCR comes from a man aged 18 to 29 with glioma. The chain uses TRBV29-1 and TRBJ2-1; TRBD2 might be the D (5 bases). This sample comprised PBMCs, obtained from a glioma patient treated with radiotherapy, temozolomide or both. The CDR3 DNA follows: TGCAGCGTTGAAGAAGGCACGGGGTGGAGCTACTCCTACAATGAGCAGTTCTTC. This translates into CSVEEGTGWSYSYNEQFF.